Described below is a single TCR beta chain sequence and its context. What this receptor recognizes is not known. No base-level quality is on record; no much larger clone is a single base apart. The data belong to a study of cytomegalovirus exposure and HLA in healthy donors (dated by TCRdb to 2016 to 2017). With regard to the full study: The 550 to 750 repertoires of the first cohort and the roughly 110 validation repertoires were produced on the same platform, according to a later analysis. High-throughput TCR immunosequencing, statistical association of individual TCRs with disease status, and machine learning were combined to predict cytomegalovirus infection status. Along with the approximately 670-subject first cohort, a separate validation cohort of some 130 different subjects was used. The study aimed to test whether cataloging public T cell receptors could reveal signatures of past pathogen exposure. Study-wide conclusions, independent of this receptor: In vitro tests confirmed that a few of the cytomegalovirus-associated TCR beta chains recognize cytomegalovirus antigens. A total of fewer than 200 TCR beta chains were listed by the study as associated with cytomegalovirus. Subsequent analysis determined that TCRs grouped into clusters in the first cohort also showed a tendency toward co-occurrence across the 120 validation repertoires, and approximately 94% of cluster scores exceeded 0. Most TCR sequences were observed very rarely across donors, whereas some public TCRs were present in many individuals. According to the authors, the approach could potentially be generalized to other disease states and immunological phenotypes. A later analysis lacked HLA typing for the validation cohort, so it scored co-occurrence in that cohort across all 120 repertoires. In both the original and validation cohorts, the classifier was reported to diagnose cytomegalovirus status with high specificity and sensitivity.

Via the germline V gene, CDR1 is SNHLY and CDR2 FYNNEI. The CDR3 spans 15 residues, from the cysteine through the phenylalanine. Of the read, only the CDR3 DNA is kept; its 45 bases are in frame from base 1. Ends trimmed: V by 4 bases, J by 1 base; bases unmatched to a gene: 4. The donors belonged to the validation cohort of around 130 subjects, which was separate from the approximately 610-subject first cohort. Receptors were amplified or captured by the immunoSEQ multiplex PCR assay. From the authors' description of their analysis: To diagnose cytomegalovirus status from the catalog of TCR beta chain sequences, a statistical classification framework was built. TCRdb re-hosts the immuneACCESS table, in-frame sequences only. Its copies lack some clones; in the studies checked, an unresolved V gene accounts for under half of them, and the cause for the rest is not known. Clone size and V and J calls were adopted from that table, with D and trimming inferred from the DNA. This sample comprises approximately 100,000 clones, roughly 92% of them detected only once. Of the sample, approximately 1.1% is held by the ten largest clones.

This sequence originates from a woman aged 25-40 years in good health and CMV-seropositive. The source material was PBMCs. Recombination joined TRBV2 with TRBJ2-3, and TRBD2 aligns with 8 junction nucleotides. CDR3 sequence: CASSVLAGGTDTQYF. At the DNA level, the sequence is TGTGCCAGCAGTGTCCTAGCGGGCGGCACAGATACGCAGTATTTT.